This T cell receptor beta chain was sequenced during a study of cytomegalovirus exposure and HLA in healthy donors. Points from the study as a whole: Cytomegalovirus-associated TCR beta chains were listed, numbering around 150.

PCR primers comprised 60 Vbeta and 13 Jbeta primers. Measured with immunoSEQ multiplex PCR; TCRdb has only the in-frame clones, and not every one. Found here are some 110,000 clones, 70% to 85% of them singletons; the top ten hold about 5%. A remark on this clone: The target antigen is unknown.

This CDR3 has 16 amino acids. The origin of this receptor is a man in his forties or fifties in good health and CMV-seropositive. Specimen: PBMCs. J is TRBJ2-7 and V is TRBV21-1; TRBD2, as called in the table, went unchecked against the DNA. TRBV21-1 is a pseudogene segment. The CDR3 DNA is TGTGCCAGCAGCAAAGGGCCCCCCCGCGGGAGCGACGAGCAGTACTTC. Protein product: CASSKGPPRGSDEQYF.